These T cell receptor beta chains were read from a single sample in a study of blood T cell repertoires in COVID-19. Assay used: immunoSEQ multiplex PCR; TCRdb lists only in-frame clones, some missing. The repertoire holds around 68,000 clones, 89% seen once, with about 8.1% in the top ten. Material: peripheral blood. Receptors originate from a man aged 45-60 years with active COVID-19. Both conserved end residues are part of each CDR3. Each record gives: clone size, V gene, J gene, D gene, CDR3 DNA, CDR3 protein. A D gene is named only where the DNA matches it firmly. Clone size, where shown, is once, few, many, or a class for clones that have expanded.

NA	TRBV18	TRBJ2-2	TRBD1	TGTGCCAGCTCACCTACAGGGGGCTTCACCGGGGAGCTGTTTTTT	CASSPTGGFTGELFF
NA	TRBV6-5	TRBJ2-7	TRBD1	TGTGCCAGCAGCCGGACAGGGGGCTCCTACGAGCAGTACTTC	CASSRTGGSYEQYF
NA	TRBV7-5	TRBJ2-2	NA	TGTGCCAGAAGCCAAACTCACTGGGAGCTGTTTTTT	CARSQTHWELFF
NA	TRBV6-2/TRBV6-3	TRBJ2-1	TRBD2	TGTGCCAGCAGCCACGGGGGGGGACGACTGTCCTACAATGAGCAGTTCTTC	CASSHGGGRLSYNEQFF
NA	TRBV2	TRBJ1-1	NA	TGTGCCAGCAGTCTGGGCGCGATTCGAGCTTTCTTT	CASSLGAIRAFF
NA	TRBV16	TRBJ1-5	NA	TGTGCCAGCAGCCAATCGGGCGGGGGTCAGCCCCAGCATTTT	CASSQSGGGQPQHF
NA	TRBV3-1/TRBV3-2	TRBJ1-2	TRBD1	TGTGCCAGCAGCCAAGCGGGACAGCCATATGGCTACACCTTC	CASSQAGQPYGYTF
NA	TRBV14	TRBJ2-3	TRBD2	TGTGCCAGCAGCCTCTACGCGGGGGGGCCGACAGATACGCAGTATTTT	CASSLYAGGPTDTQYF
once	TRBV10-1	TRBJ2-7	NA	TGCGCCAAAACCGTAGACTACGAGCAGTACTTC	CAKTVDYEQYF
few	TRBV7-9	TRBJ1-5	TRBD1	TGTGCCAGCAGCTTAACAGGGGGGGATTATCAGCCCCAGCATTTT	CASSLTGGDYQPQHF
NA	TRBV5-1	TRBJ2-5	TRBD2	TGCGCCAGCAGCTTGTCTATGACGACTAGCGGGGAGGAGACCCAGTACTTC	CASSLSMTTSGEETQYF
NA	TRBV11-3	TRBJ2-1	NA	TGTGCCAGCAGCACTACAGGCGATGAGCAGTTCTTC	CASSTTGDEQFF
few	TRBV6-4	TRBJ1-5	NA	TGTGCCAGCAGTCCTTCCAGCAATCAGCCCCAGCATTTT	CASSPSSNQPQHF
few	TRBV4-2	TRBJ1-2	NA	TGTGCCAGCAGCCCATCCGGGTCGGATGGCTACACCTTC	CASSPSGSDGYTF
NA	TRBV5-6	TRBJ2-2	NA	TGTGCCAGCAGCTACGGACAGAGGAGCACCGGGGAGCTGTTTTTT	CASSYGQRSTGELFF
NA	TRBV3-1/TRBV3-2	TRBJ2-2	TRBD1	TGTGCCAGCAGCCAAGATGCCCGGACAGGCGGAACCGGGGAGCTGTTTTTT	CASSQDARTGGTGELFF
NA	TRBV7-9	TRBJ1-1	TRBD1	TGTGCCAGCAGCTTAGAGGGGGCGCCTGAAGCTTTCTTT	CASSLEGAPEAFF
NA	TRBV2	TRBJ1-1	TRBD1	TGTGCCAGCAGTAAACAGGGGGCCATGAACACTGAAGCTTTCTTT	CASSKQGAMNTEAFF